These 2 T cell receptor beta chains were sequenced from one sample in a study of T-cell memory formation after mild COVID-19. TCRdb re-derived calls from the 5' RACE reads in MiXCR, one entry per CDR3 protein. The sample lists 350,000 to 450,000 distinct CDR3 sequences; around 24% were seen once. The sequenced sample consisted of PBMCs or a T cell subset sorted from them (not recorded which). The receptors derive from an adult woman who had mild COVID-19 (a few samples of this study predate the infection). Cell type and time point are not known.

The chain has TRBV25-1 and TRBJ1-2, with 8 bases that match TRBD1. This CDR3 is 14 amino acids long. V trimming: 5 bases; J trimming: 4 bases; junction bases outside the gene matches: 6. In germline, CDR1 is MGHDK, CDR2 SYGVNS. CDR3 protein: CASSSPGGIYGYTF. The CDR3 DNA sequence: TGTGCCAGCAGTTCCCCAGGGGGCATCTATGGCTACACCTTC.

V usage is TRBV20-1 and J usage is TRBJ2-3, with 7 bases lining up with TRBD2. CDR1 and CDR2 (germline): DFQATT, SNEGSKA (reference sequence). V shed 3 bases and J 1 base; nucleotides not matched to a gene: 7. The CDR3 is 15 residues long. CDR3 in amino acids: CSASTDTSGTDTQYF. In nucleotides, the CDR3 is TGCAGTGCTAGTACTGATACTAGCGGCACAGATACGCAGTATTTT.